A single sample is the source of the 4 T cell receptor beta chains below, sequenced in a study of PD-1 blockade in mismatch repair-deficient tumors. Clones were sequenced by immunoSEQ multiplex PCR, and TCRdb holds only the in-frame ones, with some missing. The data contain around 100,000 clones, over 60% of them singletons. Sequenced here: peripheral blood, sampled roughly 13 months after starting pembrolizumab. The origin of the receptors is an adult with mismatch repair-deficient cancer.

The chain has TRBV19 and TRBJ2-1; D possibly corresponds to TRBD2 (5 bases). Germline V gene data show CDR1 as LNHDA and CDR2 as SQIVND (reference sequence). This CDR3 has 14 residues. Trimming cost V 2 bases and J 14 bases, with 19 bases left between them. The CDR3 coding sequence is TGTGCCAGTAGTATAAGTGCCGCGGGCGTGGAGAAGTTCTTC. Residues: CASSISAAGVEKFF.

This chain links TRBV6-1 with TRBJ1-1, with 7 bases fitting TRBD1. Trimming cost V 5 bases and J 0 bases; bases outside gene matches: 3. The germline V gene encodes CDR1 MNHNS and CDR2 SASEGT. This CDR3 contains 14 residues. CDR3 DNA: TGTGCCAGCAGTAACAGGGGAATGAACACTGAAGCTTTCTTT. Its protein product is CASSNRGMNTEAFF.

The chain employs TRBV5-1 and TRBJ1-4; 10 nucleotides align to TRBD1. The V and J ends lost 7 bases and 4 bases, in that order; junction bases with no gene match: 1. The CDR3 totals 13 residues. Germline V gene sequence: CDR1 SGHRS, CDR2 YFSETQ. The CDR3 is CASGQGDNEKLFF. Here the CDR3 DNA reads TGCGCCAGCGGACAGGGGGATAATGAAAAACTGTTTTTT.

Only a few counts were recorded for this clone. The DNA for the CDR3 is TGTGCCAGCAGCGTAGGAACCCCTTGGGACACTGAAGCTTTCTTT. It specifies CASSVGTPWDTEAFF. V gene TRBV9 combines with J gene TRBJ1-1; D is ambiguous. Trimming took 0 bases from V and 3 from J, leaving 12 bases between them. The CDR3 has 15 amino acids. Germline values: CDR1 SGDLS, CDR2 YYNGEE.